This TCR beta chain was identified during a study of blood T cell repertoires in COVID-19 (dated by TCRdb to the early 2020s). Regarding the complete study: Collaborator samples came from the United States, Italy and Spain and covered acute and convalescent phases of COVID-19. The dataset comprised deeply sampled blood TCRbeta repertoires from subjects exposed to, actively infected with, or recovered from COVID-19. The sample metadata nearly always contained a de-identified subject ID, COVID-19 status, age in years and sex. The repertoires were released in a freely available public database meant as a resource for research on the immune response to SARS-CoV-2. Where available, HLA class I and class II types were taken from metadata supplied by the sample provider and were not determined by assay-based typing. The material from the prospective study consisted of cDNA or gDNA derived from T cells, B-cell-depleted T cells, or PBMCs. The samples were drawn from the first 160 participants of the ongoing ImmuneRACE study and from roughly 1,300 subjects provided by 6 global collaborators.

In regard to this clone: Its antigen specificity is not known. No clone much larger than this one lies a single base away; base qualities are absent.

TCRbeta CDR3 regions were amplified from genomic DNA by means of the immunoSEQ Assay, a bias-controlled multiplex PCR. The original methods were these. Within the assay, amplification of reference gene primers was used to estimate how many nucleated cells each sample contained. To quantify the absolute abundance of each unique TCRbeta CDR3 rearrangement, sequence reads were collapsed and filtered. For each sample, productive Simpson clonality was calculated by taking the square root of Simpson's diversity index across productive rearrangements. TCRdb holds this immuneACCESS table with in-frame rearrangements only. Some clones are missing; in checked studies, unresolved V genes explain under half, and the rest has no known cause. The V and J calls and clone size come from that table; D and trimming were worked out from the DNA. For this sample the table gives about 100,000 clones, of which roughly four fifths were detected only once. Around 4.8% of the sample comes from the top ten.

Summary of the overall study and its limitations: How much clinical and demographic metadata was included differed by source and by participant, and the metadata was provided uncurated.

Each collaborating institution followed its own protocols to collect whole blood in K2EDTA tubes. For TCRbeta analysis, collaborators shipped samples as frozen whole blood, isolated PBMCs, or DNA extracted from either of those sample types. The germline ends are 11 bases apart after V is trimmed by 1 base and J by 0 bases. The cysteine opens and the phenylalanine closes a CDR3 of 16 amino acids. Solely the CDR3 DNA is kept, with 48 bases framed from the first base. Sequences MNHNS (CDR1) and SASEGT (CDR2) are obtained from the germline V gene. The receptor's source is a man aged 60-69 years with acute or convalescent COVID-19. The rearranged segments are TRBV6-1 and TRBJ2-3; D gene: possibly TRBD2, on 5 matching bases. Specimen: peripheral blood. Here is the DNA: TGTGCCAGCAGTGAAGTTGGCGGGCTAAGCACAGATACGCAGTATTTT. Its protein reads: CASSEVGGLSTDTQYF.